This TCR beta chain originates from a study of cytomegalovirus exposure and HLA in healthy donors. Study results and limitations: Cytomegalovirus status was reportedly diagnosed by the classifier with high specificity and sensitivity. It was reported in a later analysis that an Asian-associated ancestry cluster showed fewer N-insertions than the roughly 670-donor mean.

CDR1 is LNHNV, CDR2 YYDKDF, per germline (reference sequence). CDR3 length: 16 residues. V gave up 0 bases and J gave up 3 bases, with 12 bases separating them. About this clone: What it binds is unknown.

The primer mix had 60 Vbeta and 13 Jbeta primers. This table comes from immunoSEQ multiplex PCR, and its TCRdb copy is limited to in-frame clones, with some not included. The sample lists approximately 130,000 clones, about 74% seen once, with around 3.5% in the top ten. The chain uses TRBV15 and TRBJ1-5; possibly TRBD1 for D (5 bases). This sequence was found in a man in his thirties or forties in good health and CMV-seronegative. Specimen: PBMCs. In DNA, the CDR3 is TGTGCCACCAGCAGAGATCGGGGGGAGTTCAATCAGCCCCAGCATTTT. Encoded protein: CATSRDRGEFNQPQHF.